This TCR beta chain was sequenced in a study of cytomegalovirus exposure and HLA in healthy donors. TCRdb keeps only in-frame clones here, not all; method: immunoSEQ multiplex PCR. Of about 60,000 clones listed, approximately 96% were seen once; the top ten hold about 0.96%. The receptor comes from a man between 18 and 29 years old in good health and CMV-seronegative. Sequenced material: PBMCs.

In DNA, the CDR3 is TGTGCCAGCTCCCTTGGACAGGGTAGCACCGGGGAGCTGTTTTTT. Amino acid sequence: CASSLGQGSTGELFF. V is TRBV19 and J is TRBJ2-2; 8 bases map to TRBD1. Germline V CDR1 and CDR2: LNHDA, SQIVND (reference sequence). This CDR3 contains 15 residues. With 9 bases clipped from V and 4 bases from J, the junction kept 10 bases outside the gene matches.